The 18 T cell receptor beta chains below come from one sample, sequenced in a study of blood T cell repertoires in COVID-19. Generated by immunoSEQ multiplex PCR, the TCRdb table keeps only in-frame clones and is missing some. The data show 30,000 to 45,000 clones, around 80% seen once. Material for sequencing was peripheral blood. These receptor sequences come from a man aged 55 to 70 with active COVID-19.

The rearrangement joins TRBV5-1 to TRBJ1-1, with D perhaps matching TRBD1 (6 bases). In germline, CDR1 is SGHRS, CDR2 YFSETQ. This CDR3 comprises 14 residues. V was trimmed by 4 bases and J by 6 bases, leaving 16 bases between them. In DNA form, the CDR3 reads TGCGCCAGCAGCCCGCAGACAGGTCGGGCTGAAGCTTTCTTT. It yields the protein CASSPQTGRAEAFF.

V usage is TRBV12-3 or TRBV12-4 and J usage is TRBJ2-3; 8 positions match TRBD1. The CDR3 is 12 residues long. Trimming removed 6 bases from V and 9 bases from J; junction bases left unmatched: 5. The CDR3 DNA reads TGTGCCAGCAGCGAGGACAGGGCGACGCAGTATTTT. Translating it yields CASSEDRATQYF.

The chain is built from TRBV28 and TRBJ1-5; D is unclear. Germline CDR1 and CDR2: MDHEN and SYDVKM. CDR3 size: 15 residues. V was pared by 5 bases and J by 2 bases, with 13 bases between. CDR3 amino acids: CASSHQRGGNQPQHF. The CDR3 nucleotides read TGTGCCAGCAGTCACCAGCGGGGAGGCAATCAGCCCCAGCATTTT.

J is TRBJ2-1 and V is TRBV5-1; 8 bases are shared with TRBD2. The CDR3 totals 14 residues. Germline CDR1 is SGHRS and CDR2 is YFSETQ. Unmatched junction bases numbered 12, after V lost 9 bases and J lost 7 bases. In nucleotides, the CDR3 is TGCGCCACCTTACCGGGACTAGACCGGAATGAGCAGTTCTTC. Amino acid sequence: CATLPGLDRNEQFF.

This sequence joins TRBV4-1 and TRBJ2-5; 12 bases agree with TRBD2. The CDR3 covers 17 residues. In germline, CDR1 is MGHRA, CDR2 YSYEKL. Trimming at V came to 3 bases and at J to 5 bases, leaving 10 bases not matched to a gene. In DNA, the CDR3 is TGCGCCAGCAGCCACTTCCTAGCGGGGGGGGAGTGGGAGACCCAGTACTTC. Amino acid sequence: CASSHFLAGGEWETQYF.

This rearrangement joins TRBV6-2 or TRBV6-3 to TRBJ1-2; 8 bases agree with TRBD1. The ends lost 6 bases at V and 5 bases at J; junction bases unmatched: 17. Germline values: CDR1 MNHEY, CDR2 SVGEGT. The CDR3 is 17 residues long. In DNA, the CDR3 is TGTGCCAGCAGCCCGGGATCGCAGGGGGCGCATCGGTATGGCTACACCTTC. This translates into CASSPGSQGAHRYGYTF.

The chain links TRBV6-5 to TRBJ2-5; the D gene is possibly TRBD1 (7 bases). The CDR3 consists of 16 residues. Between the trimmed V and J ends, which lost 2 bases and 5 bases, there was a span of 18 bases. Germline V gene sequence: CDR1 MNHEY, CDR2 SVGAGI. The CDR3 spells CASSYGGRGEGETQYF. The DNA of the CDR3 is TGTGCCAGCAGTTACGGGGGCAGGGGGGAAGGGGAGACCCAGTACTTC.

The chain has TRBV5-6 and TRBJ1-2; tentative D call: TRBD1 (5 bases). Germline V gene sequence: CDR1 SGHDT, CDR2 YYEEEE. This CDR3 region has 14 residues. V dropped 4 bases and J dropped 5 bases, with 15 bases sitting between them. CDR3 loop: CASSPDGGVYGYTF. In DNA, the CDR3 is TGTGCCAGCAGCCCTGACGGGGGTGTGTATGGCTACACCTTC.

The chain links TRBV30 to TRBJ1-2, with TRBD1 identical over 7 bases. The V segment lost 0 bases and the J segment 6 bases; nucleotides outside the gene matches: 4. Germline CDR1 is GTSNPN and CDR2 is SVGIG (reference sequence). The CDR3 is 13 amino acids. The CDR3 here is CAWSVGTANGYTF. Here the CDR3 DNA reads TGTGCCTGGAGTGTCGGGACAGCAAATGGCTACACCTTC.

The J gene is TRBJ1-1, the V gene TRBV5-1, with D possibly TRBD1 on 6 matching bases. Germline loops: CDR1 SGHRS, CDR2 YFSETQ. The CDR3 is made up of 16 amino acids. V was pared by 4 bases and J by 0 bases, with 16 bases between. CDR3 residues: CASSTQLRGMNTEAFF. The CDR3 DNA follows: TGCGCCAGCAGCACCCAACTCAGGGGCATGAACACTGAAGCTTTCTTT.

The chain carries TRBV6-6 and TRBJ1-6, with TRBD1 identical over 8 bases. The V segment lost 7 bases and the J segment 7 bases; nucleotides outside the gene matches: 3. Germline V lookup: CDR1 MNHNY, CDR2 SVGAGI (reference sequence). CDR3 length: 13 amino acids. The CDR3 loop is CASTGQGNSPLHF. In DNA, the CDR3 is TGTGCCAGCACCGGACAGGGAAATTCACCCCTCCACTTT.

J is TRBJ1-6 and V is TRBV28; D possibly corresponds to TRBD1 (5 bases). V lost 3 bases and J 0 bases, leaving 15 bases between the germline ends. CDR1 is MDHEN, CDR2 SYDVKM, per germline. The CDR3 has 18 residues. As DNA, the CDR3 is TGTGCCAGCAGTTTGGGGACTGCTCCAAGCTCCTATAATTCACCCCTCCACTTT. Protein sequence: CASSLGTAPSSYNSPLHF.

The chain combines TRBV5-5 with TRBJ2-7, with a possible D match to TRBD2 (5 bases). The CDR3 extends over 14 amino acids. Germline V lookup: CDR1 SGHKS, CDR2 YYEKEE (reference sequence). The ends were cut back, 5 bases at V and 3 bases at J, with 15 bases in the middle. Here the CDR3 reads CASSRALAIYEQYF. The CDR3 DNA reads TGTGCCAGCAGTCGGGCTTTAGCGATCTACGAGCAGTACTTC. Full variable domain (rest looked up from reference TRBV5-5 and TRBJ2-7): DAGVTQSPTHLIKTRGQQVTLRCSPISGHKSVSWYQQVLGQGPQFIFQYYEKEERGRGNFPDRFSARQFPNYSSELNVNALLLGDSALYLCASSRALAIYEQYFGPGTRLTVT.

The genes are TRBV10-3 and TRBJ2-1; 9 positions agree with TRBD1. V gave up 4 bases and J gave up 3 bases; unmatched junction bases: 7. The CDR3 totals 16 residues. The germline gives CDR1 ENHRY, CDR2 SYGVKD. The DNA for the CDR3 is TGTGCCATCAGTGGCACAGGGGGCGACCTCTACAATGAGCAGTTCTTC. It translates to CAISGTGGDLYNEQFF.

The chain recombines TRBV30 with TRBJ1-5; D might be TRBD1 (5 bases). Trimming took off 5 bases at V and 0 bases at J, with 14 bases between the two ends. Germline CDR1 GTSNPN, CDR2 SVGIG (reference sequence). The CDR3 sequence is 15 residues long. The CDR3 DNA reads as TGTGCCTGGCGCTACGGACACAATAGCAATCAGCCCCAGCATTTT. As protein: CAWRYGHNSNQPQHF.

In DNA form, the CDR3 reads TGTGCCAGCAGCTTAGGAGCAGGGGGCGAGAATCAGCCCCAGCATTTT. Protein: CASSLGAGGENQPQHF. The rearrangement uses TRBV7-9 and TRBJ1-5; 8 bases line up with TRBD1. V was pared by 1 base and J by 4 bases, with 6 bases of the junction left unmatched. This CDR3 has 16 amino acids. CDR1 and CDR2 (germline): SEHNR, FQNEAQ (reference sequence).

The chain uses TRBV7-2 and TRBJ1-6; 11 bases map to TRBD1. There are 15 residues in the CDR3. The V gene's germline CDR1 is SGHTA and CDR2 FQGNSA. The V gene end was trimmed by 3 bases and the J gene end by 6 bases; junction bases not matched to a gene: 1. The DNA of the CDR3 is TGTGCCAGCAGCTTCGGGACAGGGGGTAATTCACCCCTCCACTTT. Translating gives CASSFGTGGNSPLHF.

The V and J genes are TRBV9 and TRBJ2-1; a possible D gene is TRBD1 (6 bases). V shed 0 bases and J shed 8 bases, with 18 bases lying between them. Germline V gene data show CDR1 as SGDLS and CDR2 as YYNGEE. The CDR3 length is 16 residues. In DNA, the CDR3 is TGTGCCAGCAGCGTAGCTCGAGACAGGAGTTCGGATGAGCAGTTCTTC. This encodes CASSVARDRSSDEQFF.